Presented here are 18 T cell receptor beta chains from one specimen sequenced in a study of early T cells in non-severe SARS-CoV-2 infection. A single record per CDR3 protein comes from TCRdb applying MiXCR to the 5' RACE reads. The sample carries about 80,000 distinct CDR3 sequences, 5% recorded once. This specimen was whole blood, taken at baseline. The receptors stem from an adult who was a healthcare worker with PCR-confirmed SARS-CoV-2 infection or an uninfected control (not recorded which).

This clonotype showed up many times. The V call is TRBV12-3 or TRBV12-4, the J call TRBJ2-2, with TRBD2 identical over 14 bases. The V gene end was trimmed by 3 bases and the J gene end by 7 bases; junction bases not matched to a gene: 7. The CDR3 spans 17 residues. This CDR3 is CASSLGLAGERGGELFF. CDR3 nucleotides: TGTGCCAGCAGTTTGGGACTAGCGGGAGAGAGGGGCGGGGAGCTGTTTTTT.

The chain combines TRBV20-1 with TRBJ1-2; TRBD1 matches at 9 bases. Trimming took 4 bases from V and 3 from J; bases not matched to a gene: 6. Germline-derived CDR1 and CDR2 are DFQATT and SNEGSKA (reference sequence). The CDR3 is 14 amino acids. The CDR3 sequence: CSANTGGGHYGYTF. CDR3 nucleotides: TGCAGTGCTAATACAGGGGGCGGGCACTATGGCTACACCTTC.

This clonotype was counted only a few times. The gene calls are TRBV14 and TRBJ1-2; no clear D gene. Looked up from germline, CDR1 is SGHDN and CDR2 is FVKESK. This CDR3 spans 14 amino acids. V lost 1 base to trimming and J lost 8 bases, with 14 bases between them. The CDR3 loop reads CASSQVGGDDGYTF. DNA of the CDR3: TGTGCCAGCAGCCAAGTAGGAGGAGACGACGGCTACACCTTC. The complete variable domain, with remaining parts taken from reference TRBV14 and TRBJ1-2, reads EAGVTQFPSHSVIEKGQTVTLRCDPISGHDNLYWYRRVMGKEIKFLLHFVKESKQDESGMPNNRFLAERTGGTYSTLKVQPAELEDSGVYFCASSQVGGDDGYTFGSGTRLTVV.

The chain employs TRBV7-2 and TRBJ2-3; D unclear. Trimming removed 5 bases at V and 2 bases at J, with 8 bases between. CDR3 length equals 13 residues. Germline CDR1 and CDR2: SGHTA and FQGNSA. CDR3 DNA: TGTGCCAGCAGCATGGGGATCACAGATACGCAGTATTTT. Amino acid sequence: CASSMGITDTQYF.

This clonotype counts as medium-sized. The chain couples TRBV10-3 to TRBJ1-5; TRBD1 agrees at 7 bases. This CDR3 region has 15 residues. Trimming cost V 3 bases and J 4 bases; bases outside gene matches: 6. Germline lookup yields CDR1 ENHRY and CDR2 SYGVKD. The CDR3 coding sequence is TGTGCCATCAGTGAACGACAGGGCTCAAATCAGCCCCAGCATTTT. Protein sequence: CAISERQGSNQPQHF.

This clonotype came up many times. J is TRBJ2-2 and V is TRBV27, with 10 positions matching TRBD2. The CDR3 runs to 17 residues. J was trimmed by 4 bases and V by 3 bases; bases with no gene match: 8. CDR1 is MNHEY and CDR2 is SMNVEV in the germline V gene (reference sequence). In DNA, the CDR3 is TGTGCCAGCAGTTTCCGCCTAGCGGGAGTGGGCACCGGGGAGCTGTTTTTT. As protein: CASSFRLAGVGTGELFF.

V usage is TRBV6-2 or TRBV6-3 and J usage is TRBJ2-3, with a weak D call TRBD1 (6 bases). The CDR3 sequence is 15 residues long. Germline assignment: CDR1 MNHEY and CDR2 SVGEGT. V lost 6 bases, J lost 0 bases, and 13 bases lay in between. Here the CDR3 reads CASREMTGSTDTQYF. CDR3 coding DNA: TGTGCCAGCAGAGAGATGACAGGAAGCACAGATACGCAGTATTTT.

The V call is TRBV19, the J call TRBJ2-1, with 13 bases aligning to TRBD2. CDR1 and CDR2 from the germline V gene are LNHDA and SQIVND (reference sequence). CDR3 size: 17 residues. J was trimmed by 5 bases and V by 5 bases; bases with no gene match: 9. The CDR3 protein is CASSSPGLAGINNEQFF. CDR3 bases: TGTGCCAGTAGTTCCCCGGGACTAGCGGGGATTAACAATGAGCAGTTCTTC. Full variable domain (rest looked up from reference TRBV19 and TRBJ2-1): DGGITQSPKYLFRKEGQNVTLSCEQNLNHDAMYWYRQDPGQGLRLIYYSQIVNDFQKGDIAEGYSVSREKKESFPLTVTSAQKNPTAFYLCASSSPGLAGINNEQFFGPGTRLTVL.

This clonotype has at least ten counts. The chain is built from TRBV12-3 or TRBV12-4 and TRBJ2-7, with 7 nucleotides matching TRBD2. With V trimmed by 6 bases and J by 2 bases, 10 bases remained unmatched. The CDR3 is 15 residues long. The DNA for the CDR3 is TGTGCCAGCAGCCAGAAGCGGGATCCTCCCTACGAGCAGTACTTC. Residues: CASSQKRDPPYEQYF.

This clonotype was observed many times. The chain links TRBV20-1 to TRBJ2-3; 9 nucleotides match TRBD1. V lost 2 bases, J lost 6 bases, and 9 bases stayed unmatched. This CDR3 region has 15 residues. The germline V gene encodes CDR1 DFQATT and CDR2 SNEGSKA (reference sequence). Here the CDR3 reads CSARTTGGGTDTQYF. DNA of the CDR3: TGCAGTGCTAGAACCACAGGGGGCGGGACCGATACGCAGTATTTT.

This clonotype was seen many times. DNA of the CDR3: TGTGCCAGCAGCCCCACCTCTGGAAACACCATATATTTT. Translation: CASSPTSGNTIYF. The J gene is TRBJ1-3, the V gene TRBV11-2; D gene unclear. The germline CDR1 and CDR2 sequences are SGHAT and FQNNGV. CDR3 length equals 13 residues. The V end was cut by 5 bases, the J end by 0 bases, with 5 bases between.

The chain combines TRBV6-1 with TRBJ2-1; 9 bases map to TRBD2. The CDR3 is 14 amino acids. CDR1 MNHNS and CDR2 SASEGT come from the germline V gene. V lost 7 bases to trimming and J lost 10 bases; unmatched junction nucleotides: 11. CDR3 protein: CASIFAGGSQEQFF. CDR3 coding DNA: TGTGCCAGCATCTTTGCGGGAGGGTCTCAGGAGCAGTTCTTC.

The CDR3 region has the DNA TGTGCCAGCAGCGTAGAGTACTCTACTTCTCTTTTGGGGGAGCAGTACTTC. Translation: CASSVEYSTSLLGEQYF. V and J are TRBV9 and TRBJ2-7, with D unclear. Trimming left V 0 bases short and J 7 bases short, with 23 bases between. The germline V gene encodes CDR1 SGDLS and CDR2 YYNGEE. This CDR3 comprises 17 residues.

The rearrangement links TRBV12-5 to TRBJ2-3; the D is unclear. Trimming shortened V by 0 bases and J by 3 bases, and 16 bases separated the two germline ends. This CDR3 is 17 amino acids long. Germline loops: CDR1 LGHNT, CDR2 FRNRAP. CDR3 nucleotides: TGTGCTAGTGGTTTGGTAACGGCCCGACCCTTGACAGATACGCAGTATTTT. Translation gives CASGLVTARPLTDTQYF.

In regard to this clonotype: This clone may be a read error of a much larger clone one base away. The V call is TRBV18, the J call TRBJ2-7, with D perhaps matching TRBD2 (5 bases). The germline V gene has CDR1 KGHSH and CDR2 LQKENI. The V gene lost 2 bases and the J gene lost 3 bases, with 11 bases spanning the gap. The length of the CDR3 is 14 residues. The CDR3 is CASSPFADFYEQYF. DNA for the CDR3: TGTGCCAGCTCACCATTTGCGGACTTCTACGAGCAGTACTTC.

In its sample, this clonotype was seen many times. The CDR3 here is CAISRNKQGSTDTQYF. For the CDR3, the DNA is TGTGCCATCAGCAGAAATAAACAGGGAAGCACAGATACGCAGTATTTT. The chain combines TRBV10-3 with TRBJ2-3; D perhaps matches TRBD1 (6 bases). Germline CDR1 ENHRY, CDR2 SYGVKD. The CDR3 has 16 amino acids. The germline V and J ends were trimmed by 6 bases and 0 bases, with 16 bases remaining between them.

This clonotype was detected only once. V and J are TRBV7-8 and TRBJ2-3; D remains unclear. V was trimmed by 5 bases and J by 0 bases, leaving 24 bases between them. The CDR3 runs 19 residues. The germline CDR1 and CDR2 sequences are SGHVS and FQNEAQ. The CDR3 sequence: CASSRSLDWLGTSTDTQYF. The CDR3 coding sequence is TGTGCCAGCAGCCGTAGCCTAGATTGGCTAGGTACTAGCACAGATACGCAGTATTTT. Full variable domain (rest looked up from reference TRBV7-8 and TRBJ2-3): GAGVSQSPRYKVAKRGQDVALRCDPISGHVSLFWYQQALGQGPEFLTYFQNEAQLDKSGLPSDRFFAERPEGSVSTLKIQRTQQEDSAVYLCASSRSLDWLGTSTDTQYFGPGTRLTVL.

This clonotype was counted many times. The chain is built from TRBV28 and TRBJ2-7, with unresolved D. The CDR3 covers 11 residues. Germline V gene lookup returns CDR1 MDHEN and CDR2 SYDVKM. V was cut by 2 bases and J by 4 bases, with 3 bases left in between. The CDR3 DNA follows: TGTGCCAGCAGTTTAACGTACGAGCAGTACTTC. It codes for CASSLTYEQYF. The whole variable domain, filled in from reference TRBV28 and TRBJ2-7, reads DVKVTQSSRYLVKRTGEKVFLECVQDMDHENMFWYRQDPGLGLRLIYFSYDVKMKEKGDIPEGYSVSREKKERFSLILESASTNQTSMYLCASSLTYEQYFGPGTRLTVT.